The 27 T cell receptor beta chains presented below share a single source sample, sequenced in a study of blood T cell repertoires in COVID-19. Sequencing used immunoSEQ multiplex PCR; TCRdb keeps in-frame clones, though not all of them. In the table there are over 45,000 clones, about 70% of which are singletons. Sequencing used peripheral blood. These receptors were taken from a woman between 45 and 65 years old with active or convalescent COVID-19.

The chain links TRBV2 to TRBJ1-3; 8 nucleotides agree with TRBD1. Per germline, CDR1 SNHLY and CDR2 FYNNEI. The CDR3 extends over 18 amino acids. Trimming cost V 6 bases and J 1 base; bases outside gene matches: 14. The CDR3 region has the DNA TGTGCCAGCAGGGATCGGGGACAGGTCTTAAGATCTGGAAACACCATATATTTT. Its translation is CASRDRGQVLRSGNTIYF.

A single count supports this clone. This chain uses TRBV19 with TRBJ2-5; 9 nucleotides agree with TRBD1. CDR1 is LNHDA and CDR2 is SQIVND in the germline V gene (reference sequence). The CDR3 runs to 14 residues. Trimming removed 5 bases from V and 5 bases from J; junction bases left unmatched: 6. This chain's CDR3 is CASSPNRGRETQYF. CDR3 bases: TGTGCCAGTAGTCCTAACAGGGGGCGGGAGACCCAGTACTTC.

This chain joins TRBV11-3 and TRBJ2-3; D perhaps matches TRBD2 (7 bases). V lost 5 bases and J 3 bases, leaving 18 bases between the germline ends. This CDR3 region has 16 residues. The germline CDR1 and CDR2 sequences are SGHNT and YENEEA. The CDR3 loop reads CASSKGDPGGTDTQYF. DNA of the CDR3: TGTGCCAGCAGCAAGGGGGACCCGGGGGGTACAGATACGCAGTATTTT.

J is TRBJ2-2 and V is TRBV25-1; tentatively, D is TRBD2 (6 bases). V lost 7 bases to trimming and J lost 6 bases, with 18 bases between them. The CDR3 has 15 residues. The V gene's germline CDR1 is MGHDK and CDR2 SYGVNS. The CDR3 sequence is CASIGTPAPSGELFF. CDR3 DNA sequence: TGTGCCAGCATTGGGACTCCAGCCCCATCCGGGGAGCTGTTTTTT. Based on the CDR3 plus reference TRBV25-1 and TRBJ2-2, the full variable domain is EADIYQTPRYLVIGTGKKITLECSQTMGHDKMYWYQQDPGMELHLIHYSYGVNSTEKGDLSSESTVSRIRTEHFPLTLESARPSHTSQYLCASIGTPAPSGELFFGEGSRLTVL.

The chain joins TRBV19 to TRBJ1-1; the D is unclear. Between the trimmed V and J ends, which lost 6 bases and 4 bases, there was a span of 15 bases. The CDR3 runs to 14 residues. Germline V CDR1 and CDR2: LNHDA, SQIVND (reference sequence). CDR3 protein: CASRRAGLGTEAFF. The CDR3 bases are TGTGCCAGTAGGCGGGCCGGGTTGGGCACTGAAGCTTTCTTT.

This rearrangement joins TRBV6-5 to TRBJ1-4, with D perhaps TRBD1 (6 bases). The CDR3 spans 13 residues. Germline V CDR1 and CDR2: MNHEY, SVGAGI. V dropped 5 bases and J dropped 8 bases, with 12 bases sitting between them. Here the CDR3 reads CASSLQGHEKLFF. CDR3 coding DNA: TGTGCCAGCAGTCTACAGGGCCACGAAAAACTGTTTTTT.

The chain has TRBV27 and TRBJ1-1; D perhaps matches TRBD1 (6 bases). CDR3 size: 14 residues. CDR1 and CDR2 from the germline V gene are MNHEY and SMNVEV (reference sequence). Between the trimmed V and J ends, which lost 1 base and 3 bases, there was a span of 9 bases. This CDR3 reads CASSLLPGDTEAFF. The DNA for the CDR3 is TGTGCCAGCAGTTTATTACCAGGGGACACTGAAGCTTTCTTT.

V gene TRBV5-4 combines with J gene TRBJ2-7; TRBD1 agrees at 9 bases. CDR1 SGHNT and CDR2 YYREEE come from the germline V gene (reference sequence). The V gene end was trimmed by 3 bases and the J gene end by 3 bases; junction bases not matched to a gene: 7. The CDR3 runs to 15 residues. CDR3 region: CASSSKAGQGYEQYF. CDR3 nucleotide sequence: TGTGCCAGCAGCTCGAAAGCGGGACAGGGCTACGAGCAGTACTTC. Drawing the rest from reference TRBV5-4 and TRBJ2-7, the complete variable domain is ETGVTQSPTHLIKTRGQQVTLRCSSQSGHNTVSWYQQALGQGPQFIFQYYREEENGRGNFPPRFSGLQFPNYSSELNVNALELDDSALYLCASSSKAGQGYEQYFGPGTRLTVT.

The chain has TRBV19 and TRBJ2-3, with 8 bases aligning to TRBD2. The junction had 10 bases not matched to a gene; V was cut back by 3 bases and J by 2 bases. The CDR3 consists of 17 residues. Germline values: CDR1 LNHDA, CDR2 SQIVND (reference sequence). CDR3 coding DNA: TGTGCCAGTAGTATCCTCGGGACTAGGGTAGTCACAGATACGCAGTATTTT. Its protein is CASSILGTRVVTDTQYF.

The chain joins TRBV25-1 to TRBJ2-7; a possible D gene is TRBD2 (5 bases). Germline assignment: CDR1 MGHDK and CDR2 SYGVNS. V was pared by 3 bases and J by 3 bases, with 6 bases between. This CDR3 contains 12 residues. CDR3 sequence: CASSDGLYEQYF. The CDR3 bases are TGTGCCAGCAGTGACGGACTCTACGAGCAGTACTTC.

V and J are TRBV5-1 and TRBJ2-7; TRBD2 agrees at 14 bases. CDR3 size: 16 residues. Germline trimming cut 0 bases from V and 7 bases from J; bases unmatched to any gene: 6. Germline V gene lookup returns CDR1 SGHRS and CDR2 YFSETQ. The CDR3 sequence: CASSLGLAGGPGEQYF. For the CDR3, the DNA is TGCGCCAGCAGCTTGGGACTAGCGGGAGGGCCGGGTGAGCAGTACTTC.

There are a few counts of this clone. The chain joins TRBV7-8 to TRBJ2-2, with D tentatively TRBD2 (6 bases). Germline V gives CDR1 SGHVS, CDR2 FQNEAQ. The CDR3 consists of 14 residues. V gave up 5 bases and J gave up 5 bases, with 12 bases separating them. CDR3 residues: CASSGTAGTGELFF. In DNA form, the CDR3 reads TGTGCCAGCAGCGGGACGGCGGGGACCGGGGAGCTGTTTTTT.

CDR3 nucleotides: TGTGCCAGTAGTATTCGGTCCATTGCATTAGATACGCAGTATTTT. As protein: CASSIRSIALDTQYF. The chain carries TRBV19 and TRBJ2-3; no clear D gene. Germline-derived CDR1 and CDR2 are LNHDA and SQIVND (reference sequence). This CDR3 spans 15 amino acids. The V and J ends lost 3 bases and 5 bases respectively, with 15 bases between them. Full variable domain (remainder filled in from reference TRBV19 and TRBJ2-3): DGGITQSPKYLFRKEGQNVTLSCEQNLNHDAMYWYRQDPGQGLRLIYYSQIVNDFQKGDIAEGYSVSREKKESFPLTVTSAQKNPTAFYLCASSIRSIALDTQYFGPGTRLTVL.

V and J are TRBV5-5 and TRBJ1-1, with D possibly TRBD1 on 5 matching bases. Germline V gene data show CDR1 as SGHKS and CDR2 as YYEKEE (reference sequence). The CDR3 is 14 residues long. Trimming pared 6 bases from V and 0 bases from J, leaving 12 bases between. CDR3 DNA sequence: TGTGCCAGCACCGAAGGGGAGGTGAACACTGAAGCTTTCTTT. The encoded protein is CASTEGEVNTEAFF.

CDR3 amino acids: CASRGSGVNEQFF. The CDR3 coding sequence is TGTGCCAGCAGAGGCTCAGGGGTCAATGAGCAGTTCTTC. J is TRBJ2-1 and V is TRBV27, with D tentatively TRBD1 (6 bases). CDR1 is MNHEY, CDR2 SMNVEV, per germline (reference sequence). V lost 6 bases and J lost 6, with 12 bases in between. This CDR3 region has 13 residues.

The V gene is TRBV3-1 (or the pseudogene TRBV3-2), the J gene TRBJ2-3; TRBD1 matches 7 bases. Germline V gene sequence: CDR1 LGHDT, CDR2 YNNKEL (reference sequence). Losses at the gene ends were 2 bases for V and 0 bases for J; bases not matched to a gene: 11. The CDR3 totals 18 residues. The CDR3, as DNA: TGTGCCAGCAGCCAATGGGACAGTCCGATTCTTAGCACAGATACGCAGTATTTT. Protein: CASSQWDSPILSTDTQYF.

This clone was seen a few times. J is TRBJ2-2 and V is TRBV28; TRBD1 might be the D (6 bases). The CDR3 extends over 11 amino acids. Trimming pared 7 bases from V and 11 bases from J, leaving 11 bases between. Germline CDR1 MDHEN, CDR2 SYDVKM. The chain's CDR3 is CASTNRAELFF. CDR3 sequence (DNA): TGTGCCAGCACTAACAGGGCAGAGCTGTTTTTT. The full variable domain, its missing parts supplied by reference TRBV28 and TRBJ2-2, is DVKVTQSSRYLVKRTGEKVFLECVQDMDHENMFWYRQDPGLGLRLIYFSYDVKMKEKGDIPEGYSVSREKKERFSLILESASTNQTSMYLCASTNRAELFFGEGSRLTVL.

The chain carries TRBV2 and TRBJ2-1, with a possible D match to TRBD1 (6 bases). Per the germline V gene, CDR1 is SNHLY and CDR2 is FYNNEI. The CDR3 length is 13 residues. V was pared by 8 bases and J by 7 bases, with 15 bases between. CDR3 residues: CASLIQGTNEQFF. The CDR3 bases are TGTGCCAGCCTTATACAGGGTACGAATGAGCAGTTCTTC.

The V and J genes are TRBV5-1 and TRBJ2-1; maybe TRBD2 (5 bases). With 0 bases removed from V and 4 bases from J, the gap between germline ends came to 8 bases. This CDR3 spans 14 amino acids. Germline V gene data show CDR1 as SGHRS and CDR2 as YFSETQ. The CDR3 here is CASSLGTPYNEQFF. Here the CDR3 DNA reads TGCGCCAGCAGCTTGGGGACTCCATACAATGAGCAGTTCTTC.

In DNA, the CDR3 is TGTGCCAGCAGCCAAGCCTCCTCCCCAGGGACAAAGAATGAGCAGTTCTTC. Protein product: CASSQASSPGTKNEQFF. The chain links TRBV3-1 (or the pseudogene TRBV3-2) to TRBJ2-1; D possibly corresponds to TRBD1 (6 bases). Germline CDR1 reads LGHDT; CDR2 reads YNNKEL (reference sequence). The CDR3 has 17 amino acids. V lost 1 base and J lost 7, with 20 bases in between.

This clone was seen at least ten times. The V call is TRBV7-2, the J call TRBJ1-6; a possible D gene is TRBD1 (5 bases). The ends were cut back, 5 bases at V and 2 bases at J, with 10 bases in the middle. Germline V gives CDR1 SGHTA, CDR2 FQGNSA. The CDR3 runs to 15 residues. CDR3 DNA sequence: TGTGCCAGCAGCCCTGACAGTCCCTATAATTCACCCCTCCACTTT. Its translation: CASSPDSPYNSPLHF.

The V and J genes are TRBV9 and TRBJ2-2; 9 positions match TRBD1. The V gene's germline CDR1 is SGDLS and CDR2 YYNGEE. Losses at the gene ends were 8 bases for V and 5 bases for J; bases not matched to a gene: 13. CDR3 length equals 16 residues. The CDR3 DNA is TGTGCCAGTAATCCTAAAGGACAGGGGTTAACCGGGGAGCTGTTTTTT. Its translation is CASNPKGQGLTGELFF.

J is TRBJ2-1 and V is TRBV5-6; 9 nucleotides align to TRBD1. CDR1 is SGHDT, CDR2 YYEEEE, per germline. This CDR3 has 16 amino acids. The trim removed 4 bases at V and 3 bases at J, leaving 8 bases unmatched. The CDR3 spells CASSPVTGGLYNEQFF. CDR3 bases: TGTGCCAGCAGCCCCGTCACAGGGGGCCTCTACAATGAGCAGTTCTTC. Full variable domain (rest looked up from reference TRBV5-6 and TRBJ2-1): DAGVTQSPTHLIKTRGQQVTLRCSPKSGHDTVSWYQQALGQGPQFIFQYYEEEERQRGNFPDRFSGHQFPNYSSELNVNALLLGDSALYLCASSPVTGGLYNEQFFGPGTRLTVL.

The rearrangement links TRBV7-9 to TRBJ1-1; the D gene is possibly TRBD1 (5 bases). Germline V CDR1 and CDR2: SEHNR, FQNEAQ (reference sequence). This CDR3 comprises 15 residues. Trimming removed 5 bases from V and 6 bases from J, with 19 bases in between. The CDR3 here is CASSLRGGRVAEAFF. The CDR3 DNA reads TGTGCCAGCAGCCTAAGGGGAGGGCGGGTCGCTGAAGCTTTCTTT.

The rearrangement uses TRBV11-1 and TRBJ2-1, with D possibly TRBD1 on 6 matching bases. Germline CDR1 SGHAT, CDR2 FQDESV (reference sequence). The CDR3 has 13 amino acids. The V end lost 3 bases, the J end lost 8 bases, and 11 bases lay between the germline ends. The CDR3 DNA sequence: TGTGCCAGCAGCTTTACAGGGATTGATGAGCAGTTCTTC. The encoded protein is CASSFTGIDEQFF.

The V gene is TRBV20-1, the J gene TRBJ1-2, with D possibly being TRBD1 (5 bases). The germline V and J ends were trimmed by 5 bases and 3 bases, with 7 bases remaining between them. Germline V CDR1 and CDR2: DFQATT, SNEGSKA (reference sequence). The CDR3 is 11 residues long. The chain's CDR3 is CSAPRDYGYTF. CDR3 in DNA: TGCAGTGCTCCCAGGGACTATGGCTACACCTTC.

This chain connects TRBV5-4 to TRBJ1-3, with no clear D. The V gene lost 4 bases and the J gene lost 4 bases, with 15 bases spanning the gap. The CDR3 is made up of 15 amino acids. Germline V gene sequence: CDR1 SGHNT, CDR2 YYREEE (reference sequence). DNA for the CDR3: TGTGCCAGCAGCCTAGGACTGAATCTGGGAAACACCATATATTTT. Translating gives CASSLGLNLGNTIYF.